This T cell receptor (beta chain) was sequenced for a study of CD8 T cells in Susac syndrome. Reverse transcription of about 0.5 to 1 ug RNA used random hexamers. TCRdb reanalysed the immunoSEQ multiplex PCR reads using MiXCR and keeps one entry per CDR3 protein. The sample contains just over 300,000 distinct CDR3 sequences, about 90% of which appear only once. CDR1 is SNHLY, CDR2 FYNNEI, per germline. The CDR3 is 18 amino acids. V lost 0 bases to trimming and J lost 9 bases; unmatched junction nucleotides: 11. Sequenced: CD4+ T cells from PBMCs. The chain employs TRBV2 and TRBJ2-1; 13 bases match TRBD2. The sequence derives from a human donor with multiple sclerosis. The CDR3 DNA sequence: TGTGCCAGCAGTGAAGCGCAACTAGCGGGAGGGCCCGCAAGTGAGCAGTTCTTC. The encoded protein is CASSEAQLAGGPASEQFF.